The 29 T cell receptor beta chains listed next were all sequenced from one sample in a study of CD4 T cells in relation to SARS-CoV-2 and coronaviruses. This table comes from immunoSEQ multiplex PCR, and its TCRdb copy is limited to in-frame clones, with some not included. The top ten hold about 1.6% of the sample, which has some 65,000 clones, 75% to 90% seen once. The unexposed donors gave CD4+ T cells in about 2010-2019, prior to COVID-19. Sample: memory CD4+ T cells from PBMCs. The receptors were sampled from a human donor in good health.

In this sample, this clone turned up once. It is unclear where the CDR3 begins or ends on the DNA, so no DNA is shown, and the CDR3 is as TCRdb lists it. CDR3: CASSVVGTGTFTF. V gene TRBV9 combines with J gene TRBJ1-2; TRBD1, the table's D call, was not compared with the DNA. Including both end residues, the CDR3 is 13 amino acids long. Germline V CDR1 and CDR2: SGDLS, YYNGEE.

With respect to this clone: Within the sample, other DNA sequences also encode this same CDR3. V usage is TRBV5-1 and J usage is TRBJ2-7, with D possibly matching TRBD1 (6 bases). The length of the CDR3 is 14 residues. Trimming took off 1 base at V and 0 bases at J, with 8 bases between the two ends. The germline V gene has CDR1 SGHRS and CDR2 YFSETQ. The CDR3 is CASSLTGSSYEQYF. CDR3 DNA: TGCGCCAGCAGCTTGACAGGGTCCTCCTACGAGCAGTACTTC.

The rearrangement joins TRBV5-5 to TRBJ1-4, with 8 positions matching TRBD1. V lost 1 base, J lost 8 bases, and 7 bases stayed unmatched. This CDR3 region has 15 residues. CDR1 and CDR2 from the germline V gene are SGHKS and YYEKEE (reference sequence). The CDR3 spells CASSLPGTGGEKLFF. The CDR3 bases are TGTGCCAGCAGCTTGCCCGGGACAGGAGGCGAAAAACTGTTTTTT.

V is TRBV7-2 and J is TRBJ2-7; 12 bases match TRBD2. Germline lookup yields CDR1 SGHTA and CDR2 FQGNSA. J lost 7 bases, V lost 5 bases, and 9 bases had no gene match. The CDR3 is made up of 15 amino acids. CDR3 residues: CASSPPSGGAGEQYF. Written as DNA, the CDR3 is TGTGCCAGCAGCCCTCCTAGCGGGGGGGCGGGGGAGCAGTACTTC.

The chain is built from TRBV4-1 and TRBJ1-1; 7 bases match TRBD1. Germline CDR1 and CDR2: MGHRA and YSYEKL. V shed 5 bases, J shed 4 bases, and the junction held 10 bases outside the gene matches. CDR3 length: 15 amino acids. CDR3 loop: CASSNRGTVLTEAFF. CDR3 in DNA: TGCGCCAGCAGCAATAGAGGGACAGTTCTCACTGAAGCTTTCTTT.

The rearrangement links TRBV18 to TRBJ1-3; no firm D call. Germline V lookup: CDR1 KGHSH, CDR2 LQKENI. The length of the CDR3 is 15 residues. V was clipped by 1 base and J by 3 bases, with 10 bases between them. The chain's CDR3 is CASSPLSGDGNTIYF. CDR3 coding DNA: TGTGCCAGCTCACCACTTTCGGGAGATGGAAACACCATATATTTT.

This clone occurred once. J is TRBJ2-1 and V is TRBV14, with no clear D. The CDR3 spans 18 residues. Deletions cut 1 base from V and 0 bases from J, with 16 bases between. The germline V gene has CDR1 SGHDN and CDR2 FVKESK. CDR3 amino acids: CASSQVMAVWSSYNEQFF. DNA of the CDR3: TGTGCCAGCAGCCAAGTAATGGCGGTTTGGAGCTCCTACAATGAGCAGTTCTTC.

The chain has TRBV28 and TRBJ1-3; no firm D call. This CDR3 is 13 amino acids long. The V end lost 1 base, the J end lost 7 bases, and 8 bases lay between the germline ends. Per germline, CDR1 MDHEN and CDR2 SYDVKM. For the CDR3, the DNA is TGTGCCAGCAGTTTATTCTCCATTAACACCATATATTTT. It codes for CASSLFSINTIYF.

The chain uses TRBV4-1 and TRBJ1-1, with 11 bases matching TRBD1. The CDR3 length is 16 residues. The germline V gene encodes CDR1 MGHRA and CDR2 YSYEKL. The V segment lost 4 bases and the J segment 4 bases; nucleotides outside the gene matches: 8. The CDR3 region has the DNA TGCGCCAGCAGCCCAGGGACAGGGGGAGGCGGCACTGAAGCTTTCTTT. The encoded protein is CASSPGTGGGGTEAFF.

This chain links TRBV28 with TRBJ1-4, with D unclear. Trimming took off 2 bases at V and 6 bases at J, with 31 bases between the two ends. The CDR3 is 21 amino acids. Germline loops: CDR1 MDHEN, CDR2 SYDVKM. CDR3 in amino acids: CASSLPQLRSFTEVEDEKLFF. The CDR3 DNA follows: TGTGCCAGCAGTTTACCCCAGTTACGGTCCTTTACAGAGGTGGAGGATGAAAAACTGTTTTTT.

This clone was seen a handful of times. Written as DNA, the CDR3 is TGCGCCAGCAGCCAAGATTACAGGGGGCTAAGTATAGACAAAAACATTCAGTACTTC. Encoded protein: CASSQDYRGLSIDKNIQYF. This sequence joins TRBV4-3 and TRBJ2-4; TRBD1 matches 9 bases. V lost 0 bases to trimming and J lost 3 bases; unmatched junction nucleotides: 12. CDR3 size: 19 residues. Looked up from germline, CDR1 is LGHNA and CDR2 is YSLEER.

The chain combines TRBV9 with TRBJ2-1; 11 nucleotides agree with TRBD2. The CDR3 contains 17 residues. V trimming: 0 bases; J trimming: 3 bases; junction bases outside the gene matches: 5. Germline CDR1 is SGDLS and CDR2 is YYNGEE. CDR3 in amino acids: CASSVATGTSGYNEQFF. DNA of the CDR3: TGTGCCAGCAGCGTAGCTACAGGGACTAGCGGCTACAATGAGCAGTTCTTC. The full variable domain, in which reference TRBV9 and TRBJ2-1 provide the parts outside the CDR3, is DSGVTQTPKHLITATGQRVTLRCSPRSGDLSVYWYQQSLDQGLQFLIQYYNGEERAKGNILERFSAQQFPDLHSELNLSSLELGDSALYFCASSVATGTSGYNEQFFGPGTRLTVL.

V and J are TRBV10-3 and TRBJ2-7; a weak D match, TRBD1 (6 bases). This CDR3 region has 13 residues. Germline CDR1 is ENHRY and CDR2 is SYGVKD. Trimming pared 10 bases from V and 0 bases from J, leaving 13 bases between. The CDR3 protein is CATQDSSSYEQYF. DNA of the CDR3: TGTGCCACCCAGGACAGTAGCTCCTACGAGCAGTACTTC.

The rearrangement uses TRBV5-1 and TRBJ2-1; tentatively, D is TRBD1 (6 bases). From germline, CDR1 is SGHRS and CDR2 YFSETQ. The CDR3 runs to 15 residues. V was trimmed by 0 bases and J by 5 bases, leaving 12 bases between them. The CDR3 spells CASSLGFGTNNEQFF. The CDR3 DNA is TGCGCCAGCAGCTTGGGATTTGGGACAAACAATGAGCAGTTCTTC.

The gene calls are TRBV7-8 and TRBJ2-6; the D gene is possibly TRBD2 (6 bases). V was trimmed by 1 base and J by 4 bases, leaving 11 bases between them. CDR1 and CDR2 (germline): SGHVS, FQNEAQ. The CDR3 has 16 residues. The CDR3 DNA is TGTGCCAGCAGCTTAGTTGGGGGGACGGGGGCCAACGTCCTGACTTTC. It encodes CASSLVGGTGANVLTF.

The chain employs TRBV20-1 and TRBJ2-7, with 9 bases that match TRBD1. CDR3 length: 11 amino acids. The germline V gene has CDR1 DFQATT and CDR2 SNEGSKA (reference sequence). V dropped 5 bases and J dropped 8; count of bases not matched to a gene: 4. This CDR3 reads CSALTGGKQYF. For the CDR3, the DNA is TGCAGTGCTTTGACAGGGGGTAAGCAGTACTTC.

This sequence joins TRBV28 and TRBJ1-5; D call uncertain. V lost 6 bases and J 0 bases, leaving 12 bases between the germline ends. The CDR3 totals 15 residues. Germline assignment: CDR1 MDHEN and CDR2 SYDVKM. The CDR3 sequence is CASSPGLNSNQPQHF. CDR3 nucleotides: TGTGCCAGCAGCCCCGGACTTAATAGCAATCAGCCCCAGCATTTT.

The chain carries TRBV5-1 and TRBJ2-5; 8 bases align to TRBD2. The V segment lost 1 base and the J segment 5 bases; nucleotides outside the gene matches: 4. This CDR3 is 14 amino acids long. Germline CDR1 reads SGHRS; CDR2 reads YFSETQ. CDR3 amino acids: CASSLNVAGETQYF. DNA of the CDR3: TGCGCCAGCAGCTTGAATGTAGCGGGGGAGACCCAGTACTTC.

The gene calls are TRBV27 and TRBJ1-5; 7 bases are a match to TRBD1. V gave up 5 bases and J gave up 5 bases; unmatched junction bases: 6. This CDR3 has 14 residues. Per the germline V gene, CDR1 is MNHEY and CDR2 is SMNVEV (reference sequence). The CDR3 reads CASSGDSYYQPQHF. For the CDR3, the DNA is TGTGCCAGCAGTGGGGACAGCTATTATCAGCCCCAGCATTTT.

The chain recombines TRBV11-2 with TRBJ1-2; 7 bases map to TRBD1. Germline V lookup: CDR1 SGHAT, CDR2 FQNNGV. This CDR3 contains 16 residues. V shed 5 bases and J 0 bases; nucleotides not matched to a gene: 9. CDR3 DNA sequence: TGTGCCAGCAGCAGAGAACAGGGGATGGCTAACTATGGCTACACCTTC. Its translation: CASSREQGMANYGYTF.

A single count supports this clone. V is TRBV9 and J is TRBJ1-1; 7 positions match TRBD1. Germline CDR1 and CDR2: SGDLS and YYNGEE. The CDR3 is 15 residues long. The ends lost 0 bases at V and 7 bases at J; junction bases unmatched: 9. The CDR3 DNA is TGTGCCAGCAGCGTAGAAGGGACAGATAGCTATGAAGCTTTCTTT. Amino acid sequence: CASSVEGTDSYEAFF. Supplemented by reference TRBV9 and TRBJ1-1, the full variable domain reads DSGVTQTPKHLITATGQRVTLRCSPRSGDLSVYWYQQSLDQGLQFLIQYYNGEERAKGNILERFSAQQFPDLHSELNLSSLELGDSALYFCASSVEGTDSYEAFFGQGTRLTVV.

The chain links TRBV12-3 or TRBV12-4 to TRBJ1-1; the D is unclear. V dropped 5 bases and J dropped 4 bases, with 11 bases sitting between them. The CDR3 covers 13 residues. CDR3 sequence reads: CASSMKPGTEAFF. CDR3 sequence (DNA): TGTGCCAGCAGTATGAAACCGGGCACTGAAGCTTTCTTT.

As concerns this clone: One end of the junction fails to match germline, which may point to a read error. The chain is built from TRBV14 and TRBJ2-1; D is possibly TRBD1 (5 bases). The CDR3 contains 15 residues. Germline V CDR1 and CDR2: SGHDN, FVKESK. CDR3 sequence reads: CASSQGLIHYYEQFF. DNA of the CDR3: TGTGCCAGCAGCCAGGGGCTAATTCACTACTATGAGCAGTTCTTC.

The rearrangement links TRBV2 to TRBJ2-7; D is possibly TRBD2 (6 bases). V was trimmed by 9 bases and J by 3 bases, leaving 15 bases between them. The length of the CDR3 is 13 residues. Germline lookup yields CDR1 SNHLY and CDR2 FYNNEI. The CDR3 bases are TGTGCCAGGGGCGGGACGGGGGTCTACGAGCAGTACTTC. It is translated as CARGGTGVYEQYF.

The chain couples TRBV29-1 to TRBJ2-3; D gene uncertain. This CDR3 spans 12 amino acids. Per the germline V gene, CDR1 is SQVTM and CDR2 is ANQGSEA. With 2 bases removed from V and 1 base from J, the gap between germline ends came to 4 bases. CDR3 coding DNA: TGCAGCGTTGAACAAGGCACAGATACGCAGTATTTT. Its translation: CSVEQGTDTQYF.

V and J are TRBV10-3 and TRBJ1-2; no firm D call. Trimming took off 3 bases at V and 4 bases at J, with 15 bases between the two ends. The CDR3 is 15 residues long. Germline V gene sequence: CDR1 ENHRY, CDR2 SYGVKD. The CDR3 loop is CAISDQKPEVYGYTF. CDR3 DNA sequence: TGTGCCATCAGTGACCAGAAACCTGAGGTCTATGGCTACACCTTC.

The chain is built from TRBV5-4 and TRBJ1-2, with unresolved D. Trimming pared 0 bases from V and 4 bases from J, leaving 10 bases between. CDR1 SGHNT and CDR2 YYREEE come from the germline V gene (reference sequence). The CDR3 spans 14 residues. The CDR3 DNA reads TGTGCCAGCAGCTTGGCTCTAGCCAGCTATGGCTACACCTTC. As protein: CASSLALASYGYTF.

This clone is a singleton in its sample. The chain links TRBV6-2 or TRBV6-3 to TRBJ2-5; TRBD1 aligns across 10 bases. CDR3 length equals 15 residues. Unmatched junction bases numbered 5, after V lost 5 bases and J lost 2 bases. From germline, CDR1 is MNHEY and CDR2 SVGEGT. The CDR3 reads CASSGTGAGQETQYF. CDR3 coding DNA: TGTGCCAGCAGTGGGACAGGGGCAGGACAAGAGACCCAGTACTTC.

This clone was detected a few times. The chain uses TRBV7-2 and TRBJ1-2; 8 bases match TRBD1. Trimming removed 3 bases from V and 4 bases from J; junction bases left unmatched: 7. Germline V lookup: CDR1 SGHTA, CDR2 FQGNSA. The CDR3 length is 15 residues. The CDR3 DNA reads as TGTGCCAGCAGCTTCAGTCCAGGGGGCGCCTATGGCTACACCTTC. Translating gives CASSFSPGGAYGYTF.